A single sample gave rise to the 5 T cell receptor beta chains below, sequenced in a study of graft-versus-host responses after intestinal transplantation. Sequenced by immunoSEQ multiplex PCR; TCRdb stores in-frame clones only, minus some. Altogether about 46,000 clones are present, 80% to 95% being singletons, with the ten largest covering less than 6%. The source material was PBMCs, sampled 750 to 850 days after a first intestinal transplant, on the day of a second. Receptors originate from a human patient who received an intestinal transplant, so some T cells may come from the graft donor.

V gene TRBV6-5 combines with J gene TRBJ2-1; D assignment may be TRBD1 or TRBD2 (5 bases each). V was shortened by 3 bases and J by 6 bases, with 15 bases between the two germline ends. Germline CDR1 is MNHEY and CDR2 is SVGAGI. The CDR3 sequence is 15 residues long. The CDR3 protein is CASSYPYPGTNEQFF. DNA of the CDR3: TGTGCCAGCAGTTATCCCTATCCGGGGACCAATGAGCAGTTCTTC.

V usage is TRBV9 and J usage is TRBJ1-5; a weak D match, TRBD1 (5 bases). Looked up from germline, CDR1 is SGDLS and CDR2 is YYNGEE. The germline V and J ends were trimmed by 4 bases and 3 bases, with 14 bases remaining between them. CDR3 size: 15 residues. This CDR3 is CASSPTGTNNQPQHF. In DNA form, the CDR3 reads TGTGCCAGCAGCCCGACCGGGACGAACAATCAGCCCCAGCATTTT.

The chain combines TRBV6-5 with TRBJ1-1; D is undetermined. The V end was cut by 10 bases, the J end by 6 bases, with 9 bases between. The germline V gene encodes CDR1 MNHEY and CDR2 SVGAGI. The CDR3 has 10 amino acids. The CDR3 coding sequence is TGTGCCACCTCTGGATCTGAAGCTTTCTTT. It yields the protein CATSGSEAFF.

This rearrangement joins TRBV19 to TRBJ2-5, with D maybe TRBD2 (5 bases). The DNA end favors TRBJ2-7, so the J call may be wrong. The CDR3 runs 11 residues. In germline, CDR1 is LNHDA, CDR2 SQIVND (reference sequence). The CDR3 loop reads CASSWGDEQYF. The DNA of the CDR3 is TGTGCCAGTAGTTGGGGAGACGAGCAGTACTTC.

The genes are TRBV9 and TRBJ2-7; D unclear. Trimming removed 0 bases from V and 0 bases from J, with 10 bases in between. Germline CDR1 SGDLS, CDR2 YYNGEE. This CDR3 has 15 amino acids. This CDR3 is CASSVAPASSYEQYF. The CDR3 DNA reads as TGTGCCAGCAGCGTAGCGCCAGCGAGCTCCTACGAGCAGTACTTC. The variable domain in full, with the rest retrieved from reference TRBV9 and TRBJ2-7, is DSGVTQTPKHLITATGQRVTLRCSPRSGDLSVYWYQQSLDQGLQFLIQYYNGEERAKGNILERFSAQQFPDLHSELNLSSLELGDSALYFCASSVAPASSYEQYFGPGTRLTVT.